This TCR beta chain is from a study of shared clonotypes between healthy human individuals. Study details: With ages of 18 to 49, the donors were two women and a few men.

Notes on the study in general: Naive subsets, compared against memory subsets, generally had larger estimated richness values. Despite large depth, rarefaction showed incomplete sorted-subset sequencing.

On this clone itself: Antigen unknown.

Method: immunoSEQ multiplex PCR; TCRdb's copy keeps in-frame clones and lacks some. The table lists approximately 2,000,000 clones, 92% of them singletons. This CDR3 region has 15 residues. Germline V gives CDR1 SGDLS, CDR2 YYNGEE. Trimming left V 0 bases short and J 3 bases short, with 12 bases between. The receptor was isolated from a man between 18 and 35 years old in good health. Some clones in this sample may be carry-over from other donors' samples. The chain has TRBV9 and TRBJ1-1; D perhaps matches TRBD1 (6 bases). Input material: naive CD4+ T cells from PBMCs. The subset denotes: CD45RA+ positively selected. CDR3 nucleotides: TGTGCCAGCAGCGTAGATGCAGGGGACTACACTGAAGCTTTCTTT. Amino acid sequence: CASSVDAGDYTEAFF. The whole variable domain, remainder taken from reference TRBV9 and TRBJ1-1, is DSGVTQTPKHLITATGQRVTLRCSPRSGDLSVYWYQQSLDQGLQFLIQYYNGEERAKGNILERFSAQQFPDLHSELNLSSLELGDSALYFCASSVDAGDYTEAFFGQGTRLTVV.